The next 19 T cell receptor beta chains were all read from a single sample in a study of human T cells and chemical hapten exposure. TCRdb re-derived calls from the RACE reads in MiXCR, one entry per CDR3 protein. Among tens of thousands of distinct CDR3 sequences, 11% were seen once, and the ten largest hold 1.6%. Time point indicated: patch test 2, 6 weeks after DPC sensitization. Sample treatment: therapeutic diphenylcyclopropenone sensitization with weekly scalp DPC. The sequences come from whole blood, collected in connection with sensitization to the hapten diphenylcyclopropenone (DPC). These receptors all come from a man aged 18 to 35 with alopecia areata. Some clones in this sample may be carry-over from other donors' samples.

This clonotype has ten or more counts. This chain connects TRBV4-2 to TRBJ2-1; D is undetermined. Germline assignment: CDR1 LGHNA and CDR2 YNFKEQ. This CDR3 is 16 amino acids long. V gave up 0 bases and J gave up 6 bases, with 15 bases separating them. CDR3 region: CASSQEYLTPSNEQFF. The DNA for the CDR3 is TGTGCCAGCAGCCAAGAGTACTTGACCCCTTCCAATGAGCAGTTCTTC.

This clonotype was seen a single time. A much larger clonotype is one base distant, so this may be a read error. This rearrangement joins TRBV29-1 to TRBJ2-1; either TRBD1 or TRBD2 may fit D (6 bases each). The V gene lost 6 bases and the J gene lost 8 bases, with 11 bases spanning the gap. CDR1 is SQVTM, CDR2 ANQGSEA, per germline. This CDR3 region has 11 residues. For the CDR3, the DNA is TGCAGCGTCTCCCGGGGGCATGAGCAGTTCTTC. Its translation: CSVSRGHEQFF.

This clonotype was seen only a few times. The chain recombines TRBV4-3 with TRBJ2-1; D call uncertain. With 0 bases removed from V and 0 bases from J, the gap between germline ends came to 9 bases. The germline V gene encodes CDR1 LGHNA and CDR2 YSLEER. The CDR3 consists of 16 residues. This CDR3 reads CASSQDGRFSYNEQFF. The DNA for the CDR3 is TGCGCCAGCAGCCAAGACGGGCGATTCTCCTACAATGAGCAGTTCTTC.

This clonotype was picked up many times. V is TRBV15 and J is TRBJ2-7; the D is unclear. Germline CDR1 is LNHNV and CDR2 is YYDKDF (reference sequence). V lost 0 bases and J 2 bases, leaving 8 bases between the germline ends. CDR3 length equals 14 residues. CDR3 bases: TGTGCCACCAGCAGAGATACCGGAGCCTACGAGCAGTACTTC. Its protein is CATSRDTGAYEQYF.

The rearrangement joins TRBV7-6 to TRBJ2-5; 7 bases are a match to TRBD1. The length of the CDR3 is 17 residues. The V and J ends lost 2 bases and 0 bases, in that order; junction bases with no gene match: 9. Germline V gives CDR1 SGHVS, CDR2 FNYEAQ. CDR3 amino acids: CASSLSRQGSYQETQYF. DNA for the CDR3: TGTGCCAGCAGCTTAAGTCGACAGGGATCGTACCAAGAGACCCAGTACTTC.

The chain has TRBV3-1 and TRBJ1-6, with 9 bases aligning to TRBD1. This CDR3 region has 18 residues. Germline-derived CDR1 and CDR2 are LGHDT and YNNKEL (reference sequence). Trimming took 5 bases from V and 2 from J; bases not matched to a gene: 10. As DNA, the CDR3 is TGTGCCAGCAGCTTCCAGGACAGGGGTGGCACCTATAATTCACCCCTCCACTTT. Amino acid sequence: CASSFQDRGGTYNSPLHF.

This clonotype showed up just a few times. The rearrangement joins TRBV12-3 or TRBV12-4 to TRBJ2-5; D uncertain. The V gene lost 5 bases and the J gene lost 5 bases, with 18 bases spanning the gap. The CDR3 has 15 amino acids. CDR3 sequence (DNA): TGTGCCAGCAGTCTAAACCTCCTGAGTAGGGAGACCCAGTACTTC. This codes for CASSLNLLSRETQYF.

V is TRBV11-2 and J is TRBJ2-2; 7 nucleotides agree with TRBD2. This CDR3 spans 16 amino acids. Looked up from germline, CDR1 is SGHAT and CDR2 is FQNNGV. The V and J ends lost 6 bases and 4 bases, in that order; junction bases with no gene match: 11. CDR3 loop: CASRGLRGKSTGELFF. In DNA form, the CDR3 reads TGTGCCAGCAGGGGTCTGCGGGGGAAATCCACCGGGGAGCTGTTTTTT.

This clonotype was counted between two and nine times. The chain recombines TRBV6-2 or TRBV6-3 with TRBJ2-1; unclear D gene. Germline CDR1 MNHEY, CDR2 SVGEGT. CDR3 length: 11 amino acids. V dropped 2 bases and J dropped 12 bases, with 8 bases sitting between them. This chain's CDR3 is CASSYRGGQFF. CDR3 in DNA: TGTGCCAGCAGTTACCGAGGCGGGCAGTTCTTC.

The chain joins TRBV4-3 to TRBJ1-2; 8 positions agree with TRBD1. The CDR3 spans 16 residues. With V trimmed by 0 bases and J by 4 bases, 7 bases remained unmatched. CDR1 and CDR2 from the germline V gene are LGHNA and YSLEER. For the CDR3, the DNA is TGCGCCAGCAGCCAAGATTGGACAGGGACCTCCTATGGCTACACCTTC. Amino acids: CASSQDWTGTSYGYTF.

About this clonotype: One end of the junction varies from germline; a read error may be responsible. The CDR3 loop reads CASSHSVGTARTDTQYF. Here the CDR3 DNA reads TGTGCCAGCAGTCACTCCGTAGGGACAGCCCGCACAGATACGCAGTATTTT. The chain uses TRBV6-6 and TRBJ2-3, with TRBD1 matching 7 bases. This CDR3 is 17 amino acids long. The germline V gene has CDR1 MNHNY and CDR2 SVGAGI (reference sequence).

This clonotype has a handful of counts. V gene TRBV18 combines with J gene TRBJ1-4; 11 nucleotides align to TRBD1. The V gene's germline CDR1 is KGHSH and CDR2 LQKENI. The CDR3 length is 18 residues. Trimming cost V 3 bases and J 5 bases; bases outside gene matches: 11. CDR3 loop: CASSPLGQGEPPNEKLFF. CDR3 nucleotides: TGTGCCAGCTCACCCTTGGGACAGGGGGAACCTCCAAATGAAAAACTGTTTTTT.

The CDR3 spells CSVSEGTADTGELFF. In nucleotides, the CDR3 is TGCAGCGTTTCGGAGGGTACAGCGGACACCGGGGAGCTGTTTTTT. This sequence joins TRBV29-1 and TRBJ2-2; D might be TRBD2 (6 bases). The V end lost 5 bases, the J end lost 3 bases, and 16 bases lay between the germline ends. The CDR3 sequence is 15 residues long. The germline V gene encodes CDR1 SQVTM and CDR2 ANQGSEA.

This chain uses TRBV20-1 with TRBJ1-3; no reliable D call. The CDR3 consists of 10 residues. CDR1 and CDR2 (germline): DFQATT, SNEGSKA (reference sequence). Trimming cost V 5 bases and J 4 bases, with 3 bases left between them. CDR3: CSALGNTIYF. CDR3 nucleotide sequence: TGCAGTGCTTTAGGAAACACCATATATTTT.

Comment on this clonotype: Its ends do not fully match the called genes, so a read error is possible. CDR3 sequence reads: CASSEVTSGDEHF. The CDR3 DNA reads as TGTGCCAGCAGTGAAGTTACTAGCGGGGATGAACACTTC. The V and J genes are TRBV2 and TRBJ2-5; the match to TRBD2 covers 10 bases. CDR3 length: 13 residues. Germline V CDR1 and CDR2: SNHLY, FYNNEI.

There are many counts of this clonotype. The CDR3 nucleotides are TGTGCCAGCAGCCCCTCGGGGACAGGGCCAACCTACGAGCAGTACTTC. Translated: CASSPSGTGPTYEQYF. The gene calls are TRBV7-2 and TRBJ2-7; 9 positions match TRBD1. CDR3 length equals 16 residues. The trim removed 5 bases at V and 2 bases at J, leaving 10 bases unmatched. CDR1 is SGHTA and CDR2 is FQGNSA in the germline V gene.

This clonotype was detected many times. The V call is TRBV12-3 or TRBV12-4, the J call TRBJ2-2; unclear D gene. The CDR3 runs 15 residues. The ends were cut back, 6 bases at V and 6 bases at J, with 17 bases in the middle. The CDR3 loop reads CASRERLVPAGELFF. The CDR3 coding sequence is TGTGCCAGCAGGGAGAGGCTGGTCCCTGCCGGGGAGCTGTTTTTT.

This clonotype was found a few times. The chain joins TRBV11-2 to TRBJ1-1; D may be TRBD1 (6 bases). CDR3 length equals 11 residues. Deletions cut 2 bases from V and 11 bases from J, with 9 bases between. The germline V gene encodes CDR1 SGHAT and CDR2 FQNNGV. As DNA, the CDR3 is TGTGCCAGCAGCTTAAGGACAGACGCTTTCTTT. Protein product: CASSLRTDAFF.

The rearrangement links TRBV7-2 to TRBJ1-2; D is uncertain. This CDR3 region has 13 residues. Germline CDR1 and CDR2: SGHTA and FQGNSA. V lost 5 bases, J lost 4 bases, and 11 bases lay in between. The CDR3 coding sequence is TGTGCCAGCAGCCCCAGCGGACTCTATGGCTACACCTTC. Residues: CASSPSGLYGYTF.